This T cell receptor beta chain was captured in a study of patients and donors after allogeneic stem cell transplantation. TCRdb redid the calling of the RT-PCR reads with MiXCR, one entry per CDR3 protein. The profile shows some 150,000 distinct CDR3 sequences, about a third of them singletons. CDR1 DFQATT and CDR2 SNEGSKA come from the germline V gene (reference sequence). After removal of 7 bases from V and 7 bases from J, the junction contained 13 bases not matched to a gene. This CDR3 comprises 15 residues. The chain joins TRBV20-1 to TRBJ1-6, with 7 bases identical to TRBD1. The receptor's source is a human donor who was either an allogeneic HSCT recipient or a stem cell or donor lymphocyte infusion donor (not recorded which). It is not recorded whose cells these are; they may come from a transplant donor. The sample comprised blood, either unsorted or a sorted T cell fraction (not recorded which). CDR3 DNA: TGCAGTGTCAAAGACGCGACAGGGTGGAATTCACCCCTCCACTTT. This codes for CSVKDATGWNSPLHF.